One and the same sample provided the 18 T cell receptor beta chains below, sequenced in a study of control samples from healthy donors and cancer patients. Libraries were prepared by immunoSEQ multiplex PCR; TCRdb keeps only in-frame clonotypes and omits some of them. This sample has under 450,000 clones; around 90% occur once, and the top ten carry 5.5% to 8%. Sequencing used PBMCs. Receptors originate from a man aged 35-49 years with head and neck cancer.

The chain has TRBV7-2 and TRBJ1-1; 10 bases map to TRBD1. Germline V CDR1 and CDR2: SGHTA, FQGNSA. V gave up 5 bases and J gave up 7 bases; unmatched junction bases: 7. The CDR3 has 14 residues. CDR3 region: CASSRGQGTVEAFF. CDR3 DNA: TGTGCCAGCAGCCGGGGACAGGGGACAGTTGAAGCTTTCTTT. Together with reference TRBV7-2 and TRBJ1-1, the CDR3 gives the full variable domain: GAGVSQSPSNKVTEKGKDVELRCDPISGHTALYWYRQSLGQGLEFLIYFQGNSAPDKSGLPSDRFSAERTGGSVSTLTIQRTQQEDSAVYLCASSRGQGTVEAFFGQGTRLTVV.

V is TRBV9 and J is TRBJ1-4, with unresolved D. Germline V gene data show CDR1 as SGDLS and CDR2 as YYNGEE. V was shortened by 0 bases and J by 5 bases, with 5 bases between the two germline ends. The CDR3 has 13 amino acids. The chain's CDR3 is CASSVDGNEKLFF. DNA of the CDR3: TGTGCCAGCAGCGTAGATGGCAATGAAAAACTGTTTTTT.

To note about this clone: The junction departs from germline at one end; a sequencing error may be responsible. This chain links TRBV7-7 with TRBJ2-2; D is perhaps TRBD1 (5 bases). Per germline, CDR1 SSHAT and CDR2 FNYEAQ (reference sequence). This CDR3 is 15 amino acids long. This CDR3 reads CASSYQTENTGELFF. CDR3 coding DNA: TGTGCTAGCAGCTATCAGACAGAGAACACCGGGGAGCTGTTTTTT.

This clone was seen at least ten times. The chain uses TRBV18 and TRBJ1-5; D not certain. The CDR3 is 15 residues long. Trimming cost V 2 bases and J 5 bases, with 13 bases left between them. In germline, CDR1 is KGHSH, CDR2 LQKENI. As DNA, the CDR3 is TGTGCCAGCTCACCAAGTCGACCGGTCGATCAGCCCCAGCATTTT. As protein: CASSPSRPVDQPQHF.

The gene calls are TRBV30 and TRBJ1-1; a weak D match, TRBD1 (6 bases). This CDR3 comprises 15 residues. CDR1 GTSNPN and CDR2 SVGIG come from the germline V gene (reference sequence). V lost 0 bases to trimming and J lost 1 base, with 12 bases between them. This chain's CDR3 is CAWSVGWTENTEAFF. The CDR3 DNA sequence: TGTGCCTGGAGTGTAGGCTGGACAGAGAACACTGAAGCTTTCTTT.

The sample holds one count of this clone. The chain is built from TRBV7-2 and TRBJ1-1, with D possibly being TRBD1 (6 bases). CDR3 length equals 14 residues. Between the trimmed V and J ends, which lost 2 bases and 4 bases, there was a span of 11 bases. Looked up from germline, CDR1 is SGHTA and CDR2 is FQGNSA. The DNA of the CDR3 is TGTGCCAGCAGCTTACTTACAGGGATCACTGAAGCTTTCTTT. Its translation: CASSLLTGITEAFF.

J is TRBJ1-1 and V is TRBV5-1, with 8 bases identical to TRBD1. Germline assignment: CDR1 SGHRS and CDR2 YFSETQ. The CDR3 runs to 13 residues. J gave up 3 bases and V 2 bases, and 0 bases lay outside the gene matches. The CDR3 reads CASSLQGDTEAFF. CDR3 nucleotide sequence: TGCGCCAGCAGCTTACAGGGGGACACTGAAGCTTTCTTT.

The J gene is TRBJ1-2, the V gene TRBV5-1; 9 bases line up with TRBD1. V lost 4 bases to trimming and J lost 0 bases; unmatched junction nucleotides: 10. This CDR3 region has 17 residues. Germline CDR1 reads SGHRS; CDR2 reads YFSETQ. This chain's CDR3 is CASSLYRGRTANYGYTF. The CDR3 nucleotides read TGCGCCAGCAGCCTATACAGGGGGCGGACGGCTAACTATGGCTACACCTTC.

The chain carries TRBV7-2 and TRBJ2-7, with D perhaps TRBD2 (5 bases). The V gene lost 4 bases and the J gene lost 7 bases, with 20 bases spanning the gap. Germline V CDR1 and CDR2: SGHTA, FQGNSA. The CDR3 has 15 residues. CDR3 DNA: TGTGCCAGCAGCTCCACTAGGACCGCGATACTGGAGCAGTACTTC. Its translation is CASSSTRTAILEQYF. Drawing the rest from reference TRBV7-2 and TRBJ2-7, the complete variable domain is GAGVSQSPSNKVTEKGKDVELRCDPISGHTALYWYRQSLGQGLEFLIYFQGNSAPDKSGLPSDRFSAERTGGSVSTLTIQRTQQEDSAVYLCASSSTRTAILEQYFGPGTRLTVT.

The chain is built from TRBV2 and TRBJ1-1; TRBD1 matches 7 bases. J was trimmed by 1 base and V by 7 bases; bases with no gene match: 6. Germline V gives CDR1 SNHLY, CDR2 FYNNEI. The CDR3 covers 14 residues. This CDR3 reads CASIRQGGNTEAFF. CDR3 DNA sequence: TGTGCCAGCATCCGACAGGGCGGGAACACTGAAGCTTTCTTT.

This clone was seen once. The chain carries TRBV6-2 or TRBV6-3 and TRBJ2-5, with 7 bases identical to TRBD2. Germline V gene sequence: CDR1 MNHEY, CDR2 SVGEGT. V lost 3 bases and J lost 3; bases outside the gene matches: 7. This CDR3 is built from 15 residues. The CDR3 sequence is CASSYGGDFKETQYF. CDR3 sequence (DNA): TGTGCCAGCAGTTATGGGGGGGATTTCAAAGAGACCCAGTACTTC.

V usage is TRBV28 and J usage is TRBJ2-7, with D possibly TRBD2 on 6 matching bases. The CDR3 runs to 12 residues. CDR1 is MDHEN and CDR2 is SYDVKM in the germline V gene. Trimming pared 10 bases from V and 6 bases from J, leaving 16 bases between. The CDR3, as DNA: TGTGCCATTAGGCCCGGGGGTGGCGAGCAGTACTTC. It is translated as CAIRPGGGEQYF.

CDR3 nucleotides: TGTGCCAGCAGCTTTACAGGACTAGCGGGAGTTTTCACCGGGGAGCTGTTTTTT. This sequence encodes CASSFTGLAGVFTGELFF. The chain combines TRBV5-5 with TRBJ2-2, with 13 bases lining up with TRBD2. The V gene's germline CDR1 is SGHKS and CDR2 YYEKEE (reference sequence). The CDR3 length is 18 residues. V was pared by 2 bases and J by 4 bases, with 8 bases of the junction left unmatched.

As DNA, the CDR3 is TGTGCCAGTAGCGCCCAGCGGGGCTTCTACGAGCAGTACTTC. This codes for CASSAQRGFYEQYF. The chain recombines TRBV19 with TRBJ2-7; the match to TRBD2 covers 7 bases. Trimming took 6 bases from V and 3 from J; bases not matched to a gene: 8. The germline V gene encodes CDR1 LNHDA and CDR2 SQIVND (reference sequence). CDR3 length: 14 amino acids.

This rearrangement joins TRBV6-2 or TRBV6-3 to TRBJ2-7, with D unclear. This CDR3 contains 15 residues. Trimming cost V 4 bases and J 2 bases, with 15 bases left between them. Germline V gene data show CDR1 as MNHEY and CDR2 as SVGEGT. The CDR3 sequence: CASSLPPSPAYEQYF. The CDR3 region has the DNA TGTGCCAGCAGTTTACCTCCGAGCCCAGCCTACGAGCAGTACTTC.

This clone was found once. The chain joins TRBV27 to TRBJ2-2; 8 nucleotides match TRBD1. The germline V gene has CDR1 MNHEY and CDR2 SMNVEV (reference sequence). After removal of 5 bases from V and 1 base from J, the junction contained 6 bases not matched to a gene. This CDR3 region has 16 residues. CDR3: CASSLAGQGNTGELFF. The CDR3 region has the DNA TGTGCCAGCAGTCTCGCCGGACAGGGGAACACCGGGGAGCTGTTTTTT.

This clone was observed once. Its ends do not fully match the called genes, so a read error is possible. The sample has other DNA sequences that encode this CDR3 too. This chain connects TRBV7-6 to TRBJ2-2, with D perhaps TRBD2 (5 bases). The CDR3 has 17 amino acids. The germline gives CDR1 SGHVS, CDR2 FNYEAQ. The CDR3 is CASSLVPPPGNTGELFF. The CDR3 DNA is TGTGCCAGCAGCTTAGTTCCGCCCCCGGGGAACACCGGGGAGCTGTTTTTC.

The V gene is TRBV28, the J gene TRBJ1-1; D perhaps matches TRBD1 (6 bases). This CDR3 comprises 11 residues. Trimming removed 3 bases from V and 10 bases from J, with 9 bases in between. CDR1 is MDHEN and CDR2 is SYDVKM in the germline V gene. CDR3 loop: CASSFNRAAFF. The CDR3 DNA is TGTGCCAGCAGTTTTAACAGGGCAGCTTTCTTT.